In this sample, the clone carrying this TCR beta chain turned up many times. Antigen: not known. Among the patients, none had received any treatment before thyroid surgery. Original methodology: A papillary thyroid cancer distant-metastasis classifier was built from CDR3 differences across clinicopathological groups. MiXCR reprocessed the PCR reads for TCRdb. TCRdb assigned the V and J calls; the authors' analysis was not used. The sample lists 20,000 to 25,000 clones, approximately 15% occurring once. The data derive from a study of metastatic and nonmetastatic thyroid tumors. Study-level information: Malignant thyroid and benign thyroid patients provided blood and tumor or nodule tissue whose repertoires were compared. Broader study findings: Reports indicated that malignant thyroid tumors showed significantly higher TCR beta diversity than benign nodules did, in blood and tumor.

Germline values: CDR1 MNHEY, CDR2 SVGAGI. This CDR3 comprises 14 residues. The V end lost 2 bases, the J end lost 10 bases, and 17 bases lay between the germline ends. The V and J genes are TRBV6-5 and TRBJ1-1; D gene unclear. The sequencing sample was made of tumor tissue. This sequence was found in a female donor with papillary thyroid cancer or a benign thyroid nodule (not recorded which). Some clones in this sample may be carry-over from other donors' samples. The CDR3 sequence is CASSYRAEEERAFF. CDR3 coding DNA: TGTGCCAGCAGTTACAGGGCCGAGGAGGAGAGAGCTTTCTTT.